These T cell receptor beta chains were read from a single sample in a study of blood T cells in healthy people across ages. TCRdb recomputed calls from the 5' RACE reads with MiXCR, one row per CDR3 protein. The top ten hold roughly 18% of the sample, which has approximately 850,000 distinct CDR3 sequences, 40% to 50% seen once. Sequencing used blood. Receptors were obtained from a man in his 60s in good health. Both conserved end residues are part of each CDR3. The D gene is left open where the match is weak. The size field is filled for only some rows; it gives once, few, many or a size class.

CDR3aa	CDR3nt	d_gene	v_gene	j_gene	abundance
CASSLEPSGGADEQFF	TGTGCCAGCAGCTTAGAGCCTAGCGGGGGGGCCGATGAGCAGTTCTTC	TRBD2	TRBV13	TRBJ2-1	NA
CASNHDGSNEQFF	TGTGCCAGCAACCATGATGGGAGTAATGAGCAGTTCTTC	NA	TRBV14	TRBJ2-1	NA
CSARDPGSLETQYF	TGCAGTGCTAGAGATCCGGGCAGCTTAGAGACCCAGTACTTC	NA	TRBV20-1	TRBJ2-5	NA
CSVEAEAGTQYF	TGCAGCGTTGAAGCGGAGGCAGGGACCCAGTACTTC	NA	TRBV29-1	TRBJ2-5	few
CASWGQGITGELFF	TGTGCCAGTTGGGGACAGGGGATCACCGGGGAGCTGTTTTTT	TRBD1	TRBV7-2	TRBJ2-2	NA
CSAARGSYEQYF	TGCAGTGCGGCGAGGGGCTCCTACGAGCAGTACTTC	NA	TRBV20-1	TRBJ2-7	few
CAWSVQGWGQFF	TGTGCCTGGAGCGTACAGGGCTGGGGGCAGTTCTTC	NA	TRBV30	TRBJ2-1	few
CASSQELAVRGELFF	TGCGCCAGCAGCCAAGAACTTGCAGTTAGGGGGGAGCTGTTTTTT	NA	TRBV4-3	TRBJ2-2	NA
CASSESGSYEQYF	TGTGCCAGCAGTGAGTCAGGATCCTACGAGCAGTACTTC	NA	TRBV25-1	TRBJ2-7	many
CASSLGQVLAKNIQYF	TGTGCCAGCAGCCTTGGACAGGTGTTAGCCAAAAACATTCAGTACTTC	TRBD1	TRBV5-5	TRBJ2-4	NA
CSARDHASKGRSAYEQYF	TGCAGTGCTAGAGATCACGCTTCCAAGGGGAGGAGCGCCTACGAGCAGTACTTC	NA	TRBV20-1	TRBJ2-7	few
CASSSQRAGGGETQYF	TGTGCCAGCAGCTCTCAAAGGGCTGGGGGCGGAGAGACCCAGTACTTC	NA	TRBV7-9	TRBJ2-5	NA